Presented here are 4 T cell receptor beta chains from one specimen sequenced in a study of blood T cell repertoires in COVID-19 (dated by TCRdb to the early 2020s). Receptor libraries were prepared by the immunoSEQ multiplex PCR assay. As stored in TCRdb, this immuneACCESS dataset retains in-frame rearrangements with V and J assigned. A fraction of the clones does not appear; measured against another copy, unresolved V genes explain less than half of the discrepancy, and the remainder lacks a known reason. This sample lists about 160,000 clones; approximately 80% were detected once. The ten top clones hold 9.1% of the sample. The sequenced material came from peripheral blood. The origin of the receptors is a woman older than 75 with active or convalescent COVID-19.

This clone was observed a few times. This sequence joins TRBV5-6 and TRBJ1-1; 10 bases match TRBD1. Trimming cost V 5 bases and J 9 bases; bases outside gene matches: 13. The CDR3 loop spans 15 amino acids. Looked up from germline, CDR1 is SGHDT and CDR2 is YYEEEE. The CDR3 sequence: CASRSAGTGDPKAFF. In DNA form, the CDR3 reads TGTGCCAGCAGGTCTGCCGGGACAGGGGATCCTAAAGCTTTCTTT.

The chain employs TRBV27 and TRBJ1-1, with 8 bases lining up with TRBD1. The V gene end was trimmed by 0 bases and the J gene end by 0 bases; junction bases not matched to a gene: 6. CDR1 MNHEY and CDR2 SMNVEV come from the germline V gene (reference sequence). CDR3 length: 17 amino acids. The CDR3 region is CASSLSGQGPMNTEAFF. As DNA, the CDR3 is TGTGCCAGCAGTTTATCTGGACAGGGCCCAATGAACACTGAAGCTTTCTTT.

This chain uses TRBV29-1 with TRBJ1-1; D is undetermined. The V gene lost 6 bases and the J gene lost 8 bases, with 10 bases spanning the gap. Germline CDR1 is SQVTM and CDR2 is ANQGSEA. The CDR3 sequence is 10 residues long. CDR3 protein: CSVRNQEAFF. The CDR3 DNA follows: TGCAGCGTCCGCAATCAGGAAGCTTTCTTT. Looking up the rest from reference TRBV29-1 and TRBJ1-1 gives the full variable domain: SAVISQKPSRDICQRGTSLTIQCQVDSQVTMMFWYRQQPGQSLTLIATANQGSEATYESGFVIDKFPISRPNLTFSTLTVSNMSPEDSSIYLCSVRNQEAFFGQGTRLTVV.

The rearrangement joins TRBV4-1 to TRBJ1-4, with TRBD1 identical over 8 bases. The germline V gene encodes CDR1 MGHRA and CDR2 YSYEKL. J gave up 3 bases and V 0 bases, and 3 bases lay outside the gene matches. There are 16 residues in the CDR3. This CDR3 reads CASSQDTGGSNEKLFF. CDR3 nucleotide sequence: TGCGCCAGCAGCCAAGACACAGGGGGTTCTAATGAAAAACTGTTTTTT.